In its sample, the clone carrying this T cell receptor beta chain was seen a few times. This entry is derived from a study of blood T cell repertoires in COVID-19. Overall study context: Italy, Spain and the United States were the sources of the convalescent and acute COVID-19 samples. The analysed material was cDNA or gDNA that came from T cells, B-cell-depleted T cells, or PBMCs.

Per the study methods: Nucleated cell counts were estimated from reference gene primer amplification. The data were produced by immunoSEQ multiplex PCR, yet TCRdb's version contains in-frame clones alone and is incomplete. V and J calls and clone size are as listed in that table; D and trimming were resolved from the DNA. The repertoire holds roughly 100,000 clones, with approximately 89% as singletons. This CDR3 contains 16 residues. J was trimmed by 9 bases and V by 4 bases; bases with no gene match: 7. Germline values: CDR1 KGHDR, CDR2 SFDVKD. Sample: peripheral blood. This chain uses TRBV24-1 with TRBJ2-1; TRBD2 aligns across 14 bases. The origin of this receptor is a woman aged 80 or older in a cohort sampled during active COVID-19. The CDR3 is CATSEPTSGRASEQFF. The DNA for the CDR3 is TGTGCCACCAGTGAACCGACTAGCGGGAGGGCCAGTGAGCAGTTCTTC.